Listed below are T cell receptor beta chains from one sample, sequenced in a study of T cell repertoires in cytomegalovirus infection. The antigens for these receptors are not known. TCRdb re-analysed the reads in MiXCR, keeping a single row per CDR3 protein. This table holds tens of thousands of distinct CDR3 sequences, about 18% found once. The sample in question was CD8+ T cells from cultured PBMCs, obtained from culture after CMV antigen stimulation. All receptors derive from a human donor in good health (CMV status not recorded). Some clones in this sample may be carry-over from other donors' samples. Each CDR3 is given with its conserved first and last residue. A D gene is named only where the DNA matches it firmly. Not every row has a clone size; where given, it reads once, few, many or a size class.

D gene	V gene	J gene	clone size	CDR3 protein	CDR3 DNA
.	TRBV7-6	TRBJ1-4	.	CASSLSPIPGVGTEKLFF	TGTGCCAGCAGCTTAAGCCCTATTCCAGGGGTAGGGACTGAAAAACTGTTTTTT
.	TRBV7-9	TRBJ1-5	.	CASSLGGLGGQPQHF	TGTGCCAGCAGCTTAGGTGGGCTGGGCGGGCAGCCCCAGCATTTT
.	TRBV14	TRBJ1-2	few	CASSQGVIWVNGYTF	TGTGCCAGCAGCCAAGGAGTCATTTGGGTTAATGGCTACACCTTC
.	TRBV27	TRBJ1-5	few	CASRPAVQLQPQHF	TGTGCCAGCAGGCCCGCGGTGCAGCTTCAGCCCCAGCATTTT
.	TRBV29-1	TRBJ1-2	.	CSVERGIYGYTF	TGCAGCGTTGAAAGGGGTATCTATGGCTACACCTTC
.	TRBV4-3	TRBJ2-1	.	CASSQDWGSLGLNEQFF	TGCGCCAGCAGCCAAGATTGGGGGTCTCTAGGTTTGAATGAGCAGTTCTTC
TRBD1	TRBV15	TRBJ1-5	.	CATSRDVQGAQPQHF	TGTGCCACCAGCAGAGATGTACAGGGGGCACAGCCCCAGCATTTT
.	TRBV7-2	TRBJ2-7	.	CASSLELSYEQYF	TGTGCCAGCAGCTTAGAGCTCTCCTACGAGCAGTACTTC
TRBD2	TRBV7-9	TRBJ2-1	few	CASSSVGGAYNEQFF	TGTGCCAGCAGCTCGGTCGGGGGGGCCTACAATGAGCAGTTCTTC
TRBD2	TRBV7-6	TRBJ2-7	.	CASSPRPASGRNEQYF	TGTGCCAGCAGCCCCCGCCCCGCTAGCGGGAGGAACGAGCAGTACTTC
.	TRBV7-6	TRBJ2-2	few	CASSLVPGDPTGELFF	TGTGCCAGCAGCTTAGTCCCAGGGGACCCCACCGGGGAGCTGTTTTTT
.	TRBV6-5	TRBJ1-6	few	CASSLQPAPDSPLHF	TGTGCCAGCAGTCTCCAACCCGCGCCGGATTCACCCCTCCACTTT
TRBD2	TRBV12-3/TRBV12-4	TRBJ2-1	many	CASSLADVLGRGFEQFF	TGTGCCAGCAGTTTAGCCGACGTTTTAGGGAGGGGTTTCGAGCAGTTCTTC